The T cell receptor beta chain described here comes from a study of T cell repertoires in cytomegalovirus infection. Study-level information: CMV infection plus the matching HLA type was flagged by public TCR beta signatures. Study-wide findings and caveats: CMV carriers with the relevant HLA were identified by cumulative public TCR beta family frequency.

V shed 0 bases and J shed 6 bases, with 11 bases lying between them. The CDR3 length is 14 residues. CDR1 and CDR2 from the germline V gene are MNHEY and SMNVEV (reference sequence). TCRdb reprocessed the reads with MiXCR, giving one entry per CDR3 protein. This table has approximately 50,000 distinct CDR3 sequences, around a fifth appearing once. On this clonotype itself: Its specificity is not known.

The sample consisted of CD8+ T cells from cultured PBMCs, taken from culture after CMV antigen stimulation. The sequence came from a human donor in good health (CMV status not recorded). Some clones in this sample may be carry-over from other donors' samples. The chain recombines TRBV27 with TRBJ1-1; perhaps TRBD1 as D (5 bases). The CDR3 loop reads CASSLSWGLPEAFF. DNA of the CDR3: TGTGCCAGCAGTTTATCCTGGGGACTCCCTGAAGCTTTCTTT.